Below are 17 T cell receptor beta chains sequenced from a single sample in a study of T cells in localized non-small cell lung cancer. The assay was immunoSEQ multiplex PCR, and TCRdb's table has in-frame clones only and misses some. The sample yields tens of thousands of clones, approximately 90% seen once. The sample consisted of peripheral blood, taken before any cancer treatment. The receptors originated from a female donor aged 60 or older with stage I lung adenocarcinoma.

The chain joins TRBV6-1 to TRBJ1-5, with D possibly being TRBD1 (5 bases). Germline CDR1 reads MNHNS; CDR2 reads SASEGT. The CDR3 is made up of 15 amino acids. The V and J ends lost 2 bases and 6 bases respectively, with 14 bases between them. The CDR3 spells CASSETRQRGQPQHF. The CDR3 region has the DNA TGTGCCAGCAGTGAAACCAGACAGCGAGGTCAGCCCCAGCATTTT.

This CDR3 reads CASNTWGLGNQPQHF. The CDR3 nucleotides are TGTGCCAGTAACACCTGGGGTTTGGGCAATCAGCCCCAGCATTTT. This chain joins TRBV19 and TRBJ1-5; D remains unclear. CDR1 and CDR2 (germline): LNHDA, SQIVND (reference sequence). V was cut by 7 bases and J by 2 bases, with 15 bases left in between. This CDR3 region has 15 residues.

V usage is TRBV6-1 and J usage is TRBJ2-5; 10 positions agree with TRBD2. This CDR3 is 15 amino acids long. CDR1 is MNHNS and CDR2 is SASEGT in the germline V gene. V lost 5 bases to trimming and J lost 5 bases; unmatched junction nucleotides: 8. This CDR3 reads CASSLAGGRLETQYF. Written as DNA, the CDR3 is TGTGCCAGCAGTTTAGCGGGGGGCCGGCTGGAGACCCAGTACTTC.

In this sample, this clone turned up a few times. The rearrangement joins TRBV2 to TRBJ1-2, with no clear D. CDR3 size: 12 residues. V lost 6 bases and J lost 1, with 6 bases in between. Per the germline V gene, CDR1 is SNHLY and CDR2 is FYNNEI. CDR3 amino acids: CASRGLNYGYTF. The CDR3 nucleotides read TGTGCCAGCAGAGGTCTTAACTATGGCTACACCTTC.

The J gene is TRBJ1-2, the V gene TRBV19; D is uncertain. V lost 5 bases, J lost 2 bases, and 12 bases lay in between. Germline V gene sequence: CDR1 LNHDA, CDR2 SQIVND (reference sequence). This CDR3 contains 14 residues. The CDR3 bases are TGTGCCAGTAGTCCAGGACCCCAAAACTATGGCTACACCTTC. Translated, it gives CASSPGPQNYGYTF.

The V call is TRBV19, the J call TRBJ2-6, with a possible D match to TRBD1 (6 bases). CDR1 is LNHDA, CDR2 SQIVND, per germline (reference sequence). The CDR3 sequence is 14 residues long. The V end lost 5 bases, the J end lost 2 bases, and 7 bases lay between the germline ends. Here the CDR3 DNA reads TGTGCCAGTAGTTGGGGGCCTGGGGCCAACGTCCTGACTTTC. Its protein is CASSWGPGANVLTF.

The V gene is TRBV6-5, the J gene TRBJ1-4; no clear D. CDR1 and CDR2 from the germline V gene are MNHEY and SVGAGI. This CDR3 spans 15 amino acids. V was trimmed by 2 bases and J by 1 base, leaving 8 bases between them. CDR3 region: CASSYLHRTNEKLFF. The CDR3 nucleotides read TGTGCCAGCAGTTACCTACACAGAACTAATGAAAAACTGTTTTTT.

This clone was observed once. This sequence joins TRBV5-6 and TRBJ1-1, with no clear D. V was pared by 0 bases and J by 5 bases, with 11 bases between. The CDR3 loop spans 14 amino acids. Germline lookup yields CDR1 SGHDT and CDR2 YYEEEE. The CDR3 reads CASSLGLLRTEAFF. In DNA form, the CDR3 reads TGTGCCAGCAGCTTGGGCCTTCTGAGGACTGAAGCTTTCTTT.

The chain couples TRBV9 to TRBJ1-5, with TRBD1 as a possible D gene (5 bases). The CDR3 extends over 18 amino acids. V was trimmed by 2 bases and J by 7 bases, leaving 25 bases between them. Germline-derived CDR1 and CDR2 are SGDLS and YYNGEE. CDR3 DNA: TGTGCCAGCAGCGTGGGATCTGGACAATTGTCGTCCGTGCAGCCCCAGCATTTT. Amino acid sequence: CASSVGSGQLSSVQPQHF.

The genes are TRBV28 and TRBJ1-1; D uncertain. Per the germline V gene, CDR1 is MDHEN and CDR2 is SYDVKM. The CDR3 runs to 11 residues. The ends were cut back, 5 bases at V and 3 bases at J, with 4 bases in the middle. The CDR3 loop reads CASSPHTEAFF. The CDR3 DNA reads as TGTGCCAGCAGTCCCCACACTGAAGCTTTCTTT.

The chain uses TRBV6-6 and TRBJ2-7; D ambiguous. The CDR3 sequence is 14 residues long. Germline V gene lookup returns CDR1 MNHNY and CDR2 SVGAGI (reference sequence). V was shortened by 6 bases and J by 0 bases, with 12 bases between the two germline ends. The CDR3 bases are TGTGCCAGCAGCCCCTCTGGCCACTCCTACGAGCAGTACTTC. Translation gives CASSPSGHSYEQYF.

Turning to this clone: This sample also contains other DNA sequences that code for the same CDR3. The chain is built from TRBV28 and TRBJ1-2; D remains unclear. V was cut by 6 bases and J by 2 bases, with 10 bases left in between. The CDR3 is 13 residues long. The germline V gene encodes CDR1 MDHEN and CDR2 SYDVKM. CDR3 loop: CASSFTENYGYTF. In DNA, the CDR3 is TGTGCCAGCAGCTTCACAGAGAACTATGGCTACACCTTC.

The V and J genes are TRBV27 and TRBJ2-7, with TRBD1 identical over 10 bases. The length of the CDR3 is 15 residues. Per the germline V gene, CDR1 is MNHEY and CDR2 is SMNVEV (reference sequence). V lost 0 bases, J lost 4 bases, and 3 bases stayed unmatched. The CDR3 here is CASSLSTGGTYEQYF. CDR3 DNA sequence: TGTGCCAGCAGTTTATCGACAGGGGGCACGTACGAGCAGTACTTC.

The chain carries TRBV5-1 and TRBJ1-4, with D hard to call. CDR1 SGHRS and CDR2 YFSETQ come from the germline V gene. V shed 1 base and J shed 1 base, with 5 bases lying between them. The CDR3 runs to 14 residues. CDR3 residues: CASSLSQTNEKLFF. The DNA of the CDR3 is TGCGCCAGCAGCTTGAGCCAAACTAATGAAAAACTGTTTTTT.

CDR3 coding DNA: TGCGCCAGCAGCTTCGTCGGTCAGTTTAATTCACCCCTCCACTTT. The encoded protein is CASSFVGQFNSPLHF. V is TRBV5-1 and J is TRBJ1-6, with D unclear. Trimming removed 2 bases from V and 6 bases from J, with 12 bases in between. The CDR3 is 15 amino acids. CDR1 and CDR2 (germline): SGHRS, YFSETQ.

The chain combines TRBV25-1 with TRBJ2-1; D unclear. This CDR3 region has 16 residues. The germline V and J ends were trimmed by 3 bases and 4 bases, with 16 bases remaining between them. Germline CDR1 MGHDK, CDR2 SYGVNS. In DNA form, the CDR3 reads TGTGCCAGCAGTGATTATGCAGGCGGTACGTACAATGAGCAGTTCTTC. This codes for CASSDYAGGTYNEQFF.

V usage is TRBV6-5 and J usage is TRBJ2-5, with 12 bases identical to TRBD2. J gave up 5 bases and V 0 bases, and 4 bases lay outside the gene matches. This CDR3 is 16 amino acids long. Germline values: CDR1 MNHEY, CDR2 SVGAGI. The CDR3 is CASSYSRLAGAETQYF. DNA for the CDR3: TGTGCCAGCAGTTACTCACGACTAGCGGGGGCTGAGACCCAGTACTTC.